The 30 T cell receptor beta chains given below trace back to one sample, sequenced in a study of PD-L1 blockade in urothelial cancer. Time point meaning: pretreatment peripheral blood. TCRdb's table, derived via immunoSEQ multiplex PCR, lists solely in-frame clones and lacks some. The sample yields 80,000 to 90,000 clones, roughly 84% seen once. Source: PBMCs, taken around atezolizumab (anti-PD-L1) treatment. Source of these receptors: a man aged 55 to 70 with urothelial cancer.

This rearrangement joins TRBV30 to TRBJ1-6; possible D gene TRBD1, 6 bases. Germline CDR1 and CDR2: GTSNPN and SVGIG (reference sequence). Trimming removed 0 bases from V and 6 bases from J, with 6 bases in between. CDR3 size: 13 residues. The CDR3 sequence is CAWSVQGNSPLHF. The CDR3 DNA reads as TGTGCCTGGAGTGTACAGGGTAATTCACCCCTCCACTTT.

J is TRBJ2-3 and V is TRBV5-8; D unresolved. V lost 9 bases to trimming and J lost 0 bases, with 14 bases between them. Germline CDR1 and CDR2: SGHTS and YDEGEE. This CDR3 comprises 14 residues. Written as DNA, the CDR3 is TGTGCCACTTGCGATTACGGGAGCACAGATACGCAGTATTTT. Residues: CATCDYGSTDTQYF.

The CDR3 DNA reads as TGTGCCAGCAGCTTAGGATGGCCGATTGGCTCTGAAGCTTTCTTT. It codes for CASSLGWPIGSEAFF. This chain connects TRBV13 to TRBJ1-1; D not certain. V was trimmed by 0 bases and J by 6 bases, leaving 14 bases between them. This CDR3 is 15 amino acids long. Looked up from germline, CDR1 is PRHDT and CDR2 is FYEKMQ (reference sequence).

This clone occurred once. This chain links TRBV2 with TRBJ1-1; TRBD1 aligns across 12 bases. J was trimmed by 5 bases and V by 8 bases; bases with no gene match: 3. Germline V gene data show CDR1 as SNHLY and CDR2 as FYNNEI. The CDR3 has 13 residues. The CDR3 protein is CASRDRGQTEAFF. The CDR3, as DNA: TGTGCCAGCCGGGACAGGGGGCAAACTGAAGCTTTCTTT.

This clone was observed a handful of times. This rearrangement joins TRBV5-1 to TRBJ1-1, with 7 bases matching TRBD1. Germline values: CDR1 SGHRS, CDR2 YFSETQ. This CDR3 is 12 amino acids long. The J segment lost 5 bases and the V segment lost 5 bases, leaving 3 bases of the junction unmatched. The CDR3 DNA reads TGCGCCAGCAGAAGGGGGCAGACTGAAGCTTTCTTT. Translating gives CASRRGQTEAFF.

Only a few counts were recorded for this clone. The chain combines TRBV6-5 with TRBJ1-6, with D unclear. CDR1 and CDR2 (germline): MNHEY, SVGAGI. The germline V and J ends were trimmed by 8 bases and 8 bases, with 7 bases remaining between them. This CDR3 region has 11 residues. DNA of the CDR3: TGTGCCAGCGGTAGAGATTCACCCCTCCACTTT. Residues: CASGRDSPLHF.

This clone was seen once. The chain has TRBV5-1 and TRBJ1-6; 7 bases are a match to TRBD1. J lost 1 base, V lost 2 bases, and 6 bases had no gene match. The CDR3 has 17 amino acids. Germline loops: CDR1 SGHRS, CDR2 YFSETQ. The CDR3: CASSLGQVGSYNSPLHF. CDR3 in DNA: TGCGCCAGCAGCTTAGGACAGGTCGGATCCTATAATTCACCCCTCCACTTT.

Here the CDR3 reads CASSFRDYGQETQYF. The CDR3 DNA reads TGTGCCAGCAGCTTCCGGGACTACGGACAAGAGACCCAGTACTTC. The chain carries TRBV7-9 and TRBJ2-5; TRBD2 matches 7 bases. V gave up 3 bases and J gave up 2 bases; unmatched junction bases: 6. Germline CDR1 reads SEHNR; CDR2 reads FQNEAQ (reference sequence). This CDR3 has 15 amino acids.

The V and J genes are TRBV30 and TRBJ2-3; 11 positions match TRBD2. The germline CDR1 and CDR2 sequences are GTSNPN and SVGIG (reference sequence). There are 15 residues in the CDR3. J lost 6 bases, V lost 3 bases, and 8 bases had no gene match. CDR3 sequence (DNA): TGTGCCTGGAGCGGAGTAGCGGGGGGGCCGGATACGCAGTATTTT. Its translation is CAWSGVAGGPDTQYF.

The chain uses TRBV7-9 and TRBJ2-5; 8 nucleotides align to TRBD2. This CDR3 is built from 15 residues. The J segment lost 5 bases and the V segment lost 5 bases, leaving 10 bases of the junction unmatched. The germline V gene has CDR1 SEHNR and CDR2 FQNEAQ (reference sequence). The CDR3 protein is CASSSTLAGRETQYF. CDR3 in DNA: TGTGCCAGCAGCAGTACCCTAGCGGGTCGGGAGACCCAGTACTTC.

The rearrangement uses TRBV11-3 and TRBJ2-2; D is perhaps TRBD1 (5 bases). V lost 8 bases, J lost 5 bases, and 12 bases lay in between. CDR1 is SGHNT and CDR2 is YENEEA in the germline V gene. The CDR3 sequence is 13 residues long. The CDR3 protein is CASGRGWTGELFF. The CDR3 nucleotides read TGTGCCAGCGGTAGGGGCTGGACCGGGGAGCTGTTTTTT.

This clone was found once. The chain joins TRBV6-6 to TRBJ1-2; D perhaps matches TRBD1 (6 bases). With 8 bases removed from V and 1 base from J, the gap between germline ends came to 14 bases. The V gene's germline CDR1 is MNHNY and CDR2 SVGAGI (reference sequence). This CDR3 is built from 14 residues. The CDR3 reads CASRQSGDNYGYTF. Here the CDR3 DNA reads TGTGCCAGCCGCCAATCAGGGGATAACTATGGCTACACCTTC.

The chain carries TRBV11-2 and TRBJ1-1; weak D call: TRBD1 (5 bases). Trimming took off 5 bases at V and 2 bases at J, with 15 bases between the two ends. The CDR3 has 15 amino acids. Germline loops: CDR1 SGHAT, CDR2 FQNNGV. The DNA of the CDR3 is TGTGCCAGCAGCCCATACGCGCAGGGAAACACTGAAGCTTTCTTT. It yields the protein CASSPYAQGNTEAFF.

The V and J genes are TRBV25-1 and TRBJ1-1; D is unresolved. V shed 8 bases and J shed 1 base, with 8 bases lying between them. Germline assignment: CDR1 MGHDK and CDR2 SYGVNS. CDR3 length equals 12 residues. CDR3 bases: TGTGCCAGCGGAAACAGGAACACTGAAGCTTTCTTT. Translating it yields CASGNRNTEAFF. Based on the CDR3 plus reference TRBV25-1 and TRBJ1-1, the full variable domain is EADIYQTPRYLVIGTGKKITLECSQTMGHDKMYWYQQDPGMELHLIHYSYGVNSTEKGDLSSESTVSRIRTEHFPLTLESARPSHTSQYLCASGNRNTEAFFGQGTRLTVV.

The gene calls are TRBV5-1 and TRBJ1-1, with D possibly being TRBD1 (6 bases). V was shortened by 5 bases and J by 0 bases, with 20 bases between the two germline ends. The CDR3 length is 17 residues. CDR1 is SGHRS, CDR2 YFSETQ, per germline. The CDR3 loop reads CASRHKPRDIMNTEAFF. CDR3 in DNA: TGCGCCAGCAGACACAAACCCCGGGACATTATGAACACTGAAGCTTTCTTT.

The chain carries TRBV30 and TRBJ2-3; D is unclear. V lost 1 base and J lost 1, with 6 bases in between. This CDR3 region has 13 residues. The germline CDR1 and CDR2 sequences are GTSNPN and SVGIG (reference sequence). CDR3 amino acids: CAWSGGRTDTQYF. CDR3 DNA: TGTGCCTGGAGTGGTGGGCGCACAGATACGCAGTATTTT.

The V call is TRBV7-2, the J call TRBJ2-2; no clear D gene. Trimming pared 6 bases from V and 8 bases from J, leaving 25 bases between. Per germline, CDR1 SGHTA and CDR2 FQGNSA. CDR3 length: 17 residues. The CDR3 here is CASRKTGLNTFGGELFF. The CDR3 DNA reads as TGTGCCAGCAGGAAAACCGGCCTCAACACATTCGGGGGGGAGCTGTTTTTT.

The chain links TRBV4-1 to TRBJ2-1, with 8 positions matching TRBD1. Losses at the gene ends were 0 bases for V and 9 bases for J; bases not matched to a gene: 16. This CDR3 contains 18 residues. The germline V gene has CDR1 MGHRA and CDR2 YSYEKL. The CDR3 DNA is TGCGCCAGCAGCCAAGAAGAGGTCGCTGTCCAGGGGGCGACTGAGCAGTTCTTC. Translation: CASSQEEVAVQGATEQFF.

CDR3 in amino acids: CATSRDRAIPGNTIYF. CDR3 nucleotides: TGTGCCACCAGCAGAGACAGGGCCATCCCTGGAAACACCATATATTTT. The chain combines TRBV15 with TRBJ1-3; TRBD1 might be the D (5 bases). V was shortened by 0 bases and J by 2 bases, with 11 bases between the two germline ends. The CDR3 sequence is 16 residues long. CDR1 and CDR2 (germline): LNHNV, YYDKDF (reference sequence).

The chain recombines TRBV18 with TRBJ2-2, with TRBD1 as a possible D gene (6 bases). Germline V gives CDR1 KGHSH, CDR2 LQKENI. The CDR3 runs 15 residues. With 1 base removed from V and 5 bases from J, the gap between germline ends came to 11 bases. The CDR3 sequence is CASSPQDSRTGELFF. As DNA, the CDR3 is TGTGCCAGCTCACCACAGGACAGTCGAACCGGGGAGCTGTTTTTT.

The V gene is TRBV19, the J gene TRBJ1-5; TRBD1 matches 7 bases. The trim removed 2 bases at V and 1 base at J, leaving 5 bases unmatched. Germline values: CDR1 LNHDA, CDR2 SQIVND (reference sequence). The CDR3 is 16 residues long. CDR3 nucleotides: TGTGCCAGTAGTATATTGGCAGGGGGGAGCAATCAGCCCCAGCATTTT. Translation gives CASSILAGGSNQPQHF.

The chain has TRBV30 and TRBJ2-3; TRBD2 is a possible D gene (6 bases). V lost 1 base to trimming and J lost 6 bases, with 11 bases between them. This CDR3 region has 13 residues. Germline CDR1 and CDR2: GTSNPN and SVGIG (reference sequence). The CDR3 DNA reads TGTGCCTGGAGTGGCGGGGCCCTGGATACGCAGTATTTT. Its translation is CAWSGGALDTQYF.

This chain connects TRBV7-9 to TRBJ2-7; 7 bases fit TRBD1. Germline V gene sequence: CDR1 SEHNR, CDR2 FQNEAQ (reference sequence). The ends lost 9 bases at V and 5 bases at J; junction bases unmatched: 13. This CDR3 has 14 residues. For the CDR3, the DNA is TGTGCCAGTTTTAAAGGGGACAGTAACCACGAGCAGTACTTC. Its translation is CASFKGDSNHEQYF.

This clone was seen only a few times. The CDR3 spells CASSLVPGQANYGYTF. The DNA for the CDR3 is TGCGCCAGCAGCTTAGTACCGGGACAGGCTAACTATGGCTACACCTTC. The J gene is TRBJ1-2, the V gene TRBV5-1; 8 positions agree with TRBD1. With V trimmed by 2 bases and J by 0 bases, 6 bases remained unmatched. There are 16 residues in the CDR3. Germline values: CDR1 SGHRS, CDR2 YFSETQ.

This clone was recorded once. The chain has TRBV11-3 and TRBJ2-6; 7 nucleotides match TRBD1. With 3 bases clipped from V and 4 bases from J, the junction kept 6 bases outside the gene matches. Per germline, CDR1 SGHNT and CDR2 YENEEA. The CDR3 consists of 16 residues. The CDR3 nucleotides read TGTGCCAGCAGCTTTGGACAGGCCCTAGGGGCCAACGTCCTGACTTTC. It codes for CASSFGQALGANVLTF.

The chain employs TRBV5-6 and TRBJ1-3; no reliable D call. Per germline, CDR1 SGHDT and CDR2 YYEEEE. The CDR3 contains 16 residues. Trimming cost V 1 base and J 0 bases, with 11 bases left between them. The CDR3 DNA is TGTGCCAGCAGCTTGACAGCAGGAAACTCTGGAAACACCATATATTTT. It translates to CASSLTAGNSGNTIYF.

The chain carries TRBV13 and TRBJ2-2, with 7 positions matching TRBD2. The ends lost 4 bases at V and 3 bases at J; junction bases unmatched: 8. Germline V CDR1 and CDR2: PRHDT, FYEKMQ (reference sequence). The CDR3 runs to 16 residues. The CDR3: CASSSRGGSDTGELFF. The DNA of the CDR3 is TGTGCCAGCAGCTCCCGCGGGGGTTCGGACACCGGGGAGCTGTTTTTT.

This clone turned up a few times. V usage is TRBV27 and J usage is TRBJ2-3; D may be TRBD2 (5 bases). Germline lookup yields CDR1 MNHEY and CDR2 SMNVEV (reference sequence). The CDR3 has 14 amino acids. The ends were cut back, 3 bases at V and 0 bases at J, with 7 bases in the middle. CDR3 in amino acids: CASSLERSTDTQYF. The DNA of the CDR3 is TGTGCCAGCAGTTTGGAGCGGAGCACAGATACGCAGTATTTT.

This chain uses TRBV30 with TRBJ1-5, with 7 bases that match TRBD1. Trimming cost V 3 bases and J 6 bases; bases outside gene matches: 8. The CDR3 has 14 residues. CDR1 is GTSNPN and CDR2 is SVGIG in the germline V gene (reference sequence). CDR3 in DNA: TGTGCCTGGAGCCGTGACAGGGAAAGTCAGCCCCAGCATTTT. It is translated as CAWSRDRESQPQHF.

This clone was seen only once. This chain links TRBV19 with TRBJ1-3; 8 bases align to TRBD1. The germline V gene has CDR1 LNHDA and CDR2 SQIVND (reference sequence). Germline trimming cut 10 bases from V and 3 bases from J; bases unmatched to any gene: 11. The CDR3 extends over 15 amino acids. The CDR3 nucleotides read TGTGCCACTGGTCAGGGGGCGTTCATTGGAAACACCATATATTTT. This sequence encodes CATGQGAFIGNTIYF.